What follows are 28 T cell receptor beta chains derived from one specimen sequenced in a study of response to subunit inactivated influenza vaccine. TCRdb reprocessed the RT-PCR reads with MiXCR, giving one entry per CDR3 protein. The data hold over 400,000 distinct CDR3 sequences, with approximately 11% observed a single time. The input for sequencing was PBMCs from blood, taken around seven weeks after vaccination. The receptors here all came from a man in his fifties or sixties who received an inactivated influenza vaccine.

In its sample, this clonotype was seen many times. CDR3 in amino acids: CATSRDLLNTEAFF. The CDR3, as DNA: TGTGCCACCAGCAGAGATCTATTGAACACTGAAGCTTTCTTT. The genes are TRBV15 and TRBJ1-1; D is unclear. The CDR3 consists of 14 residues. Germline CDR1 is LNHNV and CDR2 is YYDKDF (reference sequence). With 0 bases removed from V and 0 bases from J, the gap between germline ends came to 5 bases.

This clonotype has only a few counts. The gene calls are TRBV6-2 or TRBV6-3 and TRBJ1-5; no clear D gene. V was trimmed by 0 bases and J by 0 bases, leaving 9 bases between them. Germline V gene lookup returns CDR1 MNHEY and CDR2 SVGEGT. The length of the CDR3 is 16 residues. The CDR3 bases are TGTGCCAGCAGTTACTCGGGCAGCTATAGCAATCAGCCCCAGCATTTT. Translation: CASSYSGSYSNQPQHF.

This clonotype was found a few times. The chain combines TRBV12-3 or TRBV12-4 with TRBJ2-1; D is ambiguous. The CDR3 is 13 residues long. Between the trimmed V and J ends, which lost 5 bases and 4 bases, there was a span of 9 bases. The CDR3 region is CASSHGSYNEQFF. For the CDR3, the DNA is TGTGCCAGCAGTCACGGGTCGTACAATGAGCAGTTCTTC.

This clonotype appeared a few times. The chain joins TRBV7-2 to TRBJ1-2; D uncertain. Trimming removed 1 base from V and 2 bases from J, with 11 bases in between. This CDR3 comprises 15 residues. Germline values: CDR1 SGHTA, CDR2 FQGNSA. In DNA, the CDR3 is TGTGCCAGCAGCTTAGTATTCGGTGGGAACTATGGCTACACCTTC. It specifies CASSLVFGGNYGYTF.

This sequence joins TRBV10-2 and TRBJ2-1, with 8 bases identical to TRBD1. The germline V gene has CDR1 WSHSY and CDR2 SAAADI. The CDR3 spans 14 residues. The V segment lost 5 bases and the J segment 3 bases; nucleotides outside the gene matches: 3. This CDR3 reads CASSRTGSYNEQFF. The CDR3 DNA reads as TGCGCCAGCAGTAGGACAGGGAGCTACAATGAGCAGTTCTTC.

V is TRBV15 and J is TRBJ1-3; D not resolved. The germline V gene encodes CDR1 LNHNV and CDR2 YYDKDF (reference sequence). There are 14 residues in the CDR3. The germline V and J ends were trimmed by 5 bases and 2 bases, with 10 bases remaining between them. The DNA of the CDR3 is TGTGCCACCAGCCCTAAGGGTGCTGGAAACACCATATATTTT. It encodes CATSPKGAGNTIYF.

This clonotype turned up a few times. V is TRBV15 and J is TRBJ2-7; D ambiguous. CDR3 length equals 15 residues. The germline CDR1 and CDR2 sequences are LNHNV and YYDKDF (reference sequence). V was clipped by 5 bases and J by 3 bases, with 17 bases between them. Written as DNA, the CDR3 is TGTGCCACCAGCCTTTTCTCGGGCCAATACTACGAGCAGTACTTC. This gives the protein CATSLFSGQYYEQYF. Combining the CDR3 with reference TRBV15 and TRBJ2-7 gives the whole variable domain DAMVIQNPRYQVTQFGKPVTLSCSQTLNHNVMYWYQQKSSQAPKLLFHYYDKDFNNEADTPDNFQSRRPNTSFCFLDIRSPGLGDTAMYLCATSLFSGQYYEQYFGPGTRLTVT.

The rearrangement uses TRBV3-1 and TRBJ2-7; unclear D gene. Germline assignment: CDR1 LGHDT and CDR2 YNNKEL (reference sequence). This CDR3 has 13 amino acids. Trimming took off 0 bases at V and 6 bases at J, with 9 bases between the two ends. CDR3 nucleotides: TGTGCCAGCAGCCAAGATACGAATTCCGAGCAGTACTTC. Its protein product is CASSQDTNSEQYF.

This sequence joins TRBV2 and TRBJ1-1, with a possible D match to TRBD1 (5 bases). CDR3 length: 14 residues. V lost 0 bases, J lost 3 bases, and 8 bases lay in between. Germline CDR1 is SNHLY and CDR2 is FYNNEI. The CDR3 region has the DNA TGTGCCAGCAGTGAAGCGCTGGGGGACACTGAAGCTTTCTTT. Protein product: CASSEALGDTEAFF.

This clonotype appeared a few times. The rearrangement links TRBV10-3 to TRBJ2-5, with D perhaps TRBD1 (5 bases). The CDR3 totals 13 residues. The ends were cut back, 5 bases at V and 1 base at J, with 8 bases in the middle. CDR1 is ENHRY and CDR2 is SYGVKD in the germline V gene. The CDR3 DNA follows: TGTGCCATCAGTTGGGGCTCCCAAGAGACCCAGTACTTC. It specifies CAISWGSQETQYF.

The rearrangement links TRBV20-1 to TRBJ2-7; 9 positions agree with TRBD1. The CDR3 is 15 amino acids. The germline V gene has CDR1 DFQATT and CDR2 SNEGSKA (reference sequence). V lost 2 bases and J lost 1; bases outside the gene matches: 6. The CDR3 protein is CSARPQTGGSYEQYF. CDR3 coding DNA: TGCAGTGCTAGACCGCAGACAGGGGGGTCCTACGAGCAGTACTTC.

About this clonotype: At one end, the junction sequence differs from germline, possibly due to a read error. This rearrangement joins TRBV7-7 to TRBJ2-5; 7 bases fit TRBD1. Germline V gene lookup returns CDR1 SSHAT and CDR2 FNYEAQ (reference sequence). This CDR3 has 15 amino acids. The CDR3 nucleotides are TGTGCTAGCAGCTCACGGACAGGAAGACAAGAGACCCAGTACTTC. It is translated as CASSSRTGRQETQYF.

This chain connects TRBV6-1 to TRBJ1-2; 9 nucleotides agree with TRBD1. V shed 6 bases and J 5 bases; nucleotides not matched to a gene: 13. Per germline, CDR1 MNHNS and CDR2 SASEGT. The CDR3 spans 16 residues. The CDR3 sequence: CASRTGTGNLGYGYTF. The CDR3, as DNA: TGTGCCAGCAGGACCGGGACAGGGAATTTAGGATATGGCTACACCTTC.

The rearrangement uses TRBV6-1 and TRBJ2-3; possible D gene TRBD2, 6 bases. Germline-derived CDR1 and CDR2 are MNHNS and SASEGT. V lost 6 bases, J lost 4 bases, and 17 bases lay in between. This CDR3 is 15 amino acids long. CDR3 in DNA: TGTGCCAGCAGCTTCAGAATTGGGGGGTCAGATACGCAGTATTTT. This translates into CASSFRIGGSDTQYF.

The J gene is TRBJ2-7, the V gene TRBV20-1, with D uncertain. V was shortened by 1 base and J by 5 bases, with 12 bases between the two germline ends. Germline V gene data show CDR1 as DFQATT and CDR2 as SNEGSKA (reference sequence). The CDR3 is made up of 13 amino acids. The CDR3 bases are TGCAGTGCTAGAGCCGGGCCCTTGGACGAGCAGTACTTC. This encodes CSARAGPLDEQYF.

This clonotype was counted ten times or more. This rearrangement joins TRBV4-3 to TRBJ2-7; the D is unclear. The CDR3 is made up of 14 amino acids. Trimming took off 0 bases at V and 4 bases at J, with 10 bases between the two ends. In germline, CDR1 is LGHNA, CDR2 YSLEER. CDR3 coding DNA: TGCGCCAGCAGCCAAGATGGTGGAGTTTACGAGCAGTACTTC. Amino acid sequence: CASSQDGGVYEQYF.

This clonotype was counted only a few times. The chain has TRBV7-3 and TRBJ2-2; 11 bases agree with TRBD2. Looked up from germline, CDR1 is SGHTA and CDR2 is FQGTGA. Trimming removed 5 bases from V and 6 bases from J; junction bases left unmatched: 5. The CDR3 runs 15 residues. Here the CDR3 DNA reads TGTGCCAGCAGCGCTCTTAGCGGGAGGGCCGGGGAGCTGTTTTTT. Protein sequence: CASSALSGRAGELFF.

There are a few counts of this clonotype. This chain uses TRBV25-1 with TRBJ2-1; no reliable D call. With 6 bases removed from V and 2 bases from J, the gap between germline ends came to 11 bases. There are 14 residues in the CDR3. CDR1 MGHDK and CDR2 SYGVNS come from the germline V gene. The CDR3 region has the DNA TGTGCCAGCAGCGACCGGAATCCCTACAATGAGCAGTTCTTC. This gives the protein CASSDRNPYNEQFF.

This clonotype has a count of ten or more. V usage is TRBV25-1 and J usage is TRBJ1-6; D may be TRBD1 (6 bases). Trimming took off 1 base at V and 6 bases at J, with 13 bases between the two ends. Germline CDR1 MGHDK, CDR2 SYGVNS. This CDR3 spans 16 amino acids. The CDR3 coding sequence is TGTGCCAGCAGTGAATTTAGGTCAGGGGTTAATTCACCCCTCCACTTT. The encoded protein is CASSEFRSGVNSPLHF.

V and J are TRBV7-2 and TRBJ2-1; possible D gene TRBD2, 5 bases. In germline, CDR1 is SGHTA, CDR2 FQGNSA. V was pared by 6 bases and J by 7 bases, with 19 bases between. This CDR3 comprises 15 residues. CDR3 bases: TGTGCCAGCAGTCGTGGCACCGGGGTTTGGAATGAGCAGTTCTTC. It translates to CASSRGTGVWNEQFF.

A few counts support this clonotype. The V gene is TRBV6-2 or TRBV6-3, the J gene TRBJ1-3; 8 bases align to TRBD1. CDR1 MNHEY and CDR2 SVGEGT come from the germline V gene. J lost 3 bases, V lost 6 bases, and 7 bases had no gene match. The CDR3 has 15 amino acids. The CDR3 bases are TGTGCCAGCAGCCGGGACAGGCCCTATGGAAACACCATATATTTT. Encoded protein: CASSRDRPYGNTIYF.

This clonotype was found many times. The rearrangement uses TRBV6-2 or TRBV6-3 and TRBJ2-7; D is unresolved. The germline V gene has CDR1 MNHEY and CDR2 SVGEGT. CDR3 length: 13 residues. V was clipped by 5 bases and J by 2 bases, with 10 bases between them. The CDR3 sequence is CASSKDVTYEQYF. CDR3 in DNA: TGTGCCAGCAGTAAAGACGTAACCTACGAGCAGTACTTC.

The chain employs TRBV10-3 and TRBJ2-7; 9 bases line up with TRBD1. Germline V gene lookup returns CDR1 ENHRY and CDR2 SYGVKD. CDR3 length: 15 amino acids. V lost 3 bases to trimming and J lost 5 bases; unmatched junction nucleotides: 8. DNA for the CDR3: TGTGCCATCAGTGACCACAGGGGGCGGGGAAACGAGCAGTACTTC. Amino acid sequence: CAISDHRGRGNEQYF.

The gene calls are TRBV24-1 and TRBJ1-5, with 8 bases aligning to TRBD1. Germline V lookup: CDR1 KGHDR, CDR2 SFDVKD. This CDR3 has 13 amino acids. The V and J ends lost 4 bases and 10 bases, in that order; junction bases with no gene match: 5. The CDR3 loop reads CATSDPGQGPQHF. The CDR3 nucleotides read TGTGCCACCAGTGACCCTGGACAGGGCCCCCAGCATTTT.

The chain couples TRBV6-1 to TRBJ1-2; the D gene is possibly TRBD1 (6 bases). The ends were cut back, 7 bases at V and 8 bases at J, with 14 bases in the middle. Germline V gene lookup returns CDR1 MNHNS and CDR2 SASEGT. The CDR3 loop spans 12 amino acids. The CDR3 DNA follows: TGTGCCAGCACATCCGAAGGGGGAGGCTACACCTTC. Translated: CASTSEGGGYTF.

The V call is TRBV7-9, the J call TRBJ2-1; TRBD1 matches 10 bases. Trimming removed 3 bases from V and 3 bases from J; junction bases left unmatched: 2. In germline, CDR1 is SEHNR, CDR2 FQNEAQ (reference sequence). The CDR3 sequence is 15 residues long. The CDR3 nucleotides read TGTGCCAGCAGCTTTGGACAGGGGGGCTACAATGAGCAGTTCTTC. It translates to CASSFGQGGYNEQFF. Full variable domain (missing parts from reference TRBV7-9 and TRBJ2-1): DTGVSQNPRHKITKRGQNVTFRCDPISEHNRLYWYRQTLGQGPEFLTYFQNEAQLEKSRLLSDRFSAERPKGSFSTLEIQRTEQGDSAMYLCASSFGQGGYNEQFFGPGTRLTVL.

V gene TRBV29-1 combines with J gene TRBJ2-7; no firm D call. Germline-derived CDR1 and CDR2 are SQVTM and ANQGSEA. V lost 4 bases, J lost 2 bases, and 9 bases lay in between. This CDR3 is built from 12 residues. The CDR3 here is CSVVGLPYEQYF. The CDR3 DNA sequence: TGCAGCGTTGTTGGGTTGCCCTACGAGCAGTACTTC.

This clonotype was recorded many times. The V and J genes are TRBV20-1 and TRBJ2-7; 10 bases align to TRBD2. The V gene's germline CDR1 is DFQATT and CDR2 SNEGSKA (reference sequence). The CDR3 consists of 14 residues. With V trimmed by 5 bases and J by 3 bases, 7 bases remained unmatched. The CDR3 region is CSARWTSGGYEQYF. CDR3 in DNA: TGCAGTGCTCGTTGGACTAGCGGTGGCTACGAGCAGTACTTC.